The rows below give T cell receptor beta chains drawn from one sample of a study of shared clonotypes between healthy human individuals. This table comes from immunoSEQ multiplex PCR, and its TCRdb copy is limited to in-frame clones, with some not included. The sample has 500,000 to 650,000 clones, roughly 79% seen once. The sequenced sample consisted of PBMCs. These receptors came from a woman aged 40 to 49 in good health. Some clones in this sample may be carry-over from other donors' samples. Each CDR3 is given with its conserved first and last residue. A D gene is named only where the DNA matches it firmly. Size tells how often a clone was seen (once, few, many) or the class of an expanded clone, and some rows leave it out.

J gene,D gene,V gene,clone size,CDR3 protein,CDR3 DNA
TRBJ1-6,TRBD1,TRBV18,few,CASSPEGANSPLHF,TGTGCCAGCTCACCGGAGGGGGCCAATTCACCCCTCCACTTT
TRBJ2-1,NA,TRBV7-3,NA,CASSFDRTSYNEQFF,TGTGCCAGCAGCTTTGATCGGACCTCCTACAATGAGCAGTTCTTC
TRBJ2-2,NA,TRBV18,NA,CASSPERNTGELFF,TGTGCCAGCTCACCCGAAAGAAACACCGGGGAGCTGTTTTTT
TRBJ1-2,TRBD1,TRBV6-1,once,CASKYQGAQRYTF,TGTGCCAGCAAATATCAGGGGGCGCAGCGCTACACCTTC
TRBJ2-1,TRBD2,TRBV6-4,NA,CASSGLAGAYNEQFF,TGTGCCAGCAGTGGACTAGCGGGAGCCTACAATGAGCAGTTCTTC
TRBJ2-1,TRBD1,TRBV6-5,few,CASSPTRDRYNEQFF,TGTGCCAGCAGTCCTACCCGGGACAGGTACAATGAGCAGTTCTTC
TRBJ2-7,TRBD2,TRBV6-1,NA,CASRTSGGTYEQYF,TGTGCCAGCCGGACTAGCGGGGGGACCTACGAGCAGTACTTC
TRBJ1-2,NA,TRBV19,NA,CASSITLGIYGYTF,TGTGCCAGTAGTATAACACTAGGCATCTATGGCTACACCTTC
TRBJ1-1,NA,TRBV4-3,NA,CASSQVGSEAFF,TGCGCCAGCAGCCAAGTGGGTTCTGAAGCTTTCTTT
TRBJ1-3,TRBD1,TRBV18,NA,CASSPPTGLISGNTIYF,TGTGCCAGCTCACCACCGACAGGGCTCATCTCTGGAAACACCATATATTTT
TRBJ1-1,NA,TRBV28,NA,CATGGPGEAFF,TGTGCCACTGGGGGACCCGGTGAAGCTTTCTTT
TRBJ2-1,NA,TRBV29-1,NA,CSVEARAGIEQFF,TGCAGCGTTGAAGCGAGGGCGGGTATTGAGCAGTTCTTC
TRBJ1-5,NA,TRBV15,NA,CATSKYDQPQHF,TGTGCCACCAGCAAATACGATCAGCCCCAGCATTTT
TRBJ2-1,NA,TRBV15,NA,CATSRDVPRSSYNEQFF,TGTGCCACCAGCAGAGATGTCCCTAGGAGCTCCTACAATGAGCAGTTCTTC
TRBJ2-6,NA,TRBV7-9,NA,CASSLGGPTAGANVLTF,TGTGCCAGCAGCTTGGGCGGGCCCACGGCGGGGGCCAACGTCCTGACTTTC
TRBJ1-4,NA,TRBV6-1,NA,CASSEAPGGEKLFF,TGTGCCAGCAGTGAAGCCCCCGGGGGAGAAAAACTGTTTTTT
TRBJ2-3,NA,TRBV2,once,CASRYSTDTQYF,TGTGCCAGCAGATACAGCACAGATACGCAGTATTTT
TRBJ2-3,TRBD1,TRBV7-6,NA,CASSRYPHSGQSMNTQYF,TGTGCCAGCAGTCGATACCCCCATTCGGGACAGTCAATGAATACGCAGTATTTT
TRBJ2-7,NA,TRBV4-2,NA,CASSQDPGVGYEQYF,TGTGCCAGCAGCCAAGATCCCGGGGTGGGCTACGAGCAGTACTTC
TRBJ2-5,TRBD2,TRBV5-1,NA,CASSLERGETQYF,TGCGCCAGCAGCTTGGAGCGGGGAGAGACCCAGTACTTC
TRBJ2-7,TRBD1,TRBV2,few,CASLGDRGAYEQYF,TGTGCCAGTCTGGGTGACAGGGGAGCCTACGAGCAGTACTTC
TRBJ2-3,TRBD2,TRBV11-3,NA,CASSLTSGRGLKTDTQYF,TGTGCCAGCAGCTTAACTAGCGGGAGAGGGTTGAAAACAGATACGCAGTATTTT
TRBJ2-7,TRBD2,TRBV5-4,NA,CASSLIRTSGRGSYEQYF,TGTGCCAGCAGCTTGATCCGGACTAGCGGGAGGGGATCCTACGAGCAGTACTTC
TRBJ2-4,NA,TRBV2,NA,CASSVDLAKNIQYF,TGTGCCAGCAGTGTAGATTTGGCCAAAAACATTCAGTACTTC
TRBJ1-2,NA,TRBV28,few,CASSGAIGNPNYGYTF,TGTGCCAGCAGTGGGGCTATCGGCAATCCTAACTATGGCTACACCTTC
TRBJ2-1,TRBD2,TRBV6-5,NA,CASSSPSGTYNEQFF,TGTGCCAGCAGCAGCCCTAGCGGAACCTACAATGAGCAGTTCTTC
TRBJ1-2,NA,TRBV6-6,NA,CASRDRDNYGYTF,TGTGCCAGCAGGGACAGAGACAACTATGGCTACACCTTC
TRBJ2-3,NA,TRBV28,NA,CASRPRWGVNSTDTQYF,TGTGCCAGCAGGCCACGTTGGGGCGTTAATAGCACAGATACGCAGTATTTT
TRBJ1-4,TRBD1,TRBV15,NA,CATSRDGWDRAYDHEKLFF,TGTGCCACCAGCAGAGATGGCTGGGACAGGGCGTATGATCATGAAAAACTGTTTTTT
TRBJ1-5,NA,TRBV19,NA,CASKASRNQPQHF,TGTGCCAGTAAAGCCTCCCGCAATCAGCCCCAGCATTTT
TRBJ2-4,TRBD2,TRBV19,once,CASSSWGLNTAAKNIQYF,TGTGCCAGTAGTAGTTGGGGACTAAACACCGCGGCCAAAAACATTCAGTACTTC
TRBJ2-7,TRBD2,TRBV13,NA,CASSHGLAGALGEQYF,TGTGCCAGCAGCCATGGACTAGCGGGAGCGTTGGGTGAGCAGTACTTC
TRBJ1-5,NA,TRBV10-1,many,CASSTGPNQPQHF,TGCGCCAGCAGTACAGGACCCAATCAGCCCCAGCATTTT
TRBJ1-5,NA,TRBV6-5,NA,CASTPDGRWPQHF,TGTGCCAGCACCCCGGACGGACGGTGGCCCCAGCATTTT
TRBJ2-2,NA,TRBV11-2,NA,CASSLDWSETGELFF,TGTGCCAGCAGCTTAGATTGGTCGGAGACCGGGGAGCTGTTTTTT
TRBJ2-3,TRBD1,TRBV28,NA,CASSAGTGPLDTQYF,TGTGCCAGCAGTGCCGGGACAGGGCCCCTCGATACGCAGTATTTT
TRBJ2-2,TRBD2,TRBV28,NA,CASRREGGDTGELFF,TGTGCCAGCCGTAGGGAGGGAGGCGACACCGGGGAGCTGTTTTTT
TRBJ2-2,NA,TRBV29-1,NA,CSAWTNTGELFF,TGCAGCGCTTGGACGAACACCGGGGAGCTGTTTTTT
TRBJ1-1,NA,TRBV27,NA,CASSLRGSTEAFF,TGTGCCAGCAGTTTAAGGGGAAGTACTGAAGCTTTCTTT
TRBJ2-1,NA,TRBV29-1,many,CSVVASRVGEQFF,TGCAGCGTCGTTGCGTCTCGGGTGGGTGAGCAGTTCTTC
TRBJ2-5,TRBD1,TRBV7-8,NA,CASSLVGTGGETQYF,TGTGCCAGCAGCTTAGTCGGGACAGGAGGGGAGACCCAGTACTTC
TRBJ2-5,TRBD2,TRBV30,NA,CAWREGLAGGLMETQYF,TGTGCCTGGAGAGAGGGACTAGCGGGAGGGCTTATGGAGACCCAGTACTTC
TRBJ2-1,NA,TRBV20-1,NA,CSAPARSEQFF,TGCAGTGCTCCCGCTAGGAGTGAGCAGTTCTTC
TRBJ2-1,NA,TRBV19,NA,CASSSGLAREQFF,TGTGCCAGTAGTTCGGGACTGGCTCGGGAGCAGTTCTTC
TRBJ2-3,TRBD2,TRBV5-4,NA,CASSPRLARATDTQYF,TGTGCCAGCAGCCCCAGACTAGCGCGTGCCACAGATACGCAGTATTTT
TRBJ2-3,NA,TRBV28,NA,CASSLSSNTDTQYF,TGTGCCAGCAGTTTATCCTCTAACACAGATACGCAGTATTTT
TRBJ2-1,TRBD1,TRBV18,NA,CASSPGTVNNEQFF,TGTGCCAGCTCACCCGGGACAGTCAACAATGAGCAGTTCTTC
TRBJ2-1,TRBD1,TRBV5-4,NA,CASSLGGTGGNEQFF,TGTGCCAGCAGCTTGGGCGGGACAGGGGGCAATGAGCAGTTCTTC
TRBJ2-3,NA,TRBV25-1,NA,CASSESLDTQYF,TGTGCCAGCAGTGAATCGTTAGATACGCAGTATTTT
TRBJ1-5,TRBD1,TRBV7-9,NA,CASSVGQAQPQHF,TGTGCCAGCAGCGTCGGACAGGCCCAGCCCCAGCATTTT
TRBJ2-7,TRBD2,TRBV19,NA,CASREILAGGNYEQYF,TGTGCCAGTAGAGAAATACTAGCGGGAGGTAACTACGAGCAGTACTTC
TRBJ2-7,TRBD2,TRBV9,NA,CASSADASGNFEQYF,TGTGCCAGCAGCGCGGATGCTAGCGGGAATTTCGAGCAGTACTTC
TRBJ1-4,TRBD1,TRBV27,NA,CASSLTRTGDNEKLFF,TGTGCCAGCAGTCTCACCCGGACAGGTGATAATGAAAAACTGTTTTTT
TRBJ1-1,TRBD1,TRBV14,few,CASSQERGDRGRRTEAFF,TGTGCCAGCAGCCAAGAACGAGGGGACAGGGGGCGTCGGACTGAAGCTTTCTTT
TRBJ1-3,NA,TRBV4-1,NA,CASRGTAGNTIYF,TGCGCCAGCAGGGGGACCGCGGGAAACACCATATATTTT
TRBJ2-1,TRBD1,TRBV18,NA,CASSPGQGVTYNEQFF,TGTGCCAGCTCACCCGGACAGGGTGTCACCTACAATGAGCAGTTCTTC
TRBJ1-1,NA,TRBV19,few,CASFRGNTEAFF,TGTGCCAGTTTTCGAGGGAACACTGAAGCTTTCTTT